The next 26 T cell receptor beta chains were all read from a single sample in a study of T cell repertoires in cytomegalovirus infection. Using its own MiXCR run on the reads, TCRdb lists one record per CDR3 protein. The table shows some 440,000 distinct CDR3 sequences, with roughly 31% occurring only once. The sample was PBMCs. These receptors were obtained from a human donor in good health (CMV status not recorded). Some clones in this sample may be carry-over from other donors' samples.

The CDR3 DNA is TGTGCCAGCAGCCAGTATGGTTACAATGAGCAGTTCTTC. It encodes CASSQYGYNEQFF. The chain is built from TRBV7-9 and TRBJ2-1; D ambiguous. Germline V gene data show CDR1 as SEHNR and CDR2 as FQNEAQ (reference sequence). The V end lost 5 bases, the J end lost 4 bases, and 9 bases lay between the germline ends. This CDR3 is built from 13 residues.

The rearrangement links TRBV6-5 to TRBJ2-7; 9 bases map to TRBD1. After removal of 6 bases from V and 5 bases from J, the junction contained 11 bases not matched to a gene. CDR1 and CDR2 from the germline V gene are MNHEY and SVGAGI. The CDR3 has 15 residues. This chain's CDR3 is CASSSDRGSGNEQYF. The CDR3 nucleotides are TGTGCCAGCAGCTCCGACAGGGGGTCTGGAAACGAGCAGTACTTC.

A few counts support this clonotype. V usage is TRBV12-3 or TRBV12-4 and J usage is TRBJ2-1; D possibly corresponds to TRBD2 (6 bases). The CDR3 has 14 amino acids. The V gene lost 3 bases and the J gene lost 8 bases, with 14 bases spanning the gap. The CDR3 region has the DNA TGTGCCAGCAGTTTGAGGGACTCAAAGGATGAGCAGTTCTTC. It encodes CASSLRDSKDEQFF.

A word on this clonotype: A much larger clonotype is one base distant, so this may be a read error. The chain combines TRBV7-2 with TRBJ2-7, with 10 bases matching TRBD1. The CDR3 runs to 16 residues. Germline values: CDR1 SGHTA, CDR2 FQGNSA. The CDR3 nucleotides read TGTGCCAGCAGCTCTAGGGGCGGACAGGGGGGGTACGAGCAGTCCTTC. Translation gives CASSSRGGQGGYEQSF.

There are a few counts of this clonotype. The chain employs TRBV11-2 and TRBJ2-7; D is unresolved. This CDR3 spans 13 amino acids. CDR1 and CDR2 from the germline V gene are SGHAT and FQNNGV. V lost 2 bases and J 0 bases, leaving 5 bases between the germline ends. CDR3 sequence (DNA): TGTGCCAGCAGCTTAACGGACTCCTACGAGCAGTACTTC. It yields the protein CASSLTDSYEQYF.

The genes are TRBV15 and TRBJ2-7, with a possible D match to TRBD2 (6 bases). Germline V gives CDR1 LNHNV, CDR2 YYDKDF (reference sequence). CDR3 length: 13 residues. Between the trimmed V and J ends, which lost 3 bases and 7 bases, there was a span of 13 bases. The CDR3 region is CATSREGSGEQYF. In DNA form, the CDR3 reads TGTGCCACCAGCAGGGAGGGTTCAGGGGAGCAGTACTTC. Full variable domain (rest looked up from reference TRBV15 and TRBJ2-7): DAMVIQNPRYQVTQFGKPVTLSCSQTLNHNVMYWYQQKSSQAPKLLFHYYDKDFNNEADTPDNFQSRRPNTSFCFLDIRSPGLGDTAMYLCATSREGSGEQYFGPGTRLTVT.

About this clonotype itself: Mismatch with germline at one junction end may stem from a read error. This chain links TRBV4-3 with TRBJ2-1; 8 bases map to TRBD1. The CDR3 has 19 amino acids. Germline V gene data show CDR1 as LGHNA and CDR2 as YSLEER. The CDR3 protein is CAGSQVYFLSGTGNNEQFF. The CDR3 DNA reads TGCGCCGGCAGCCAAGTGTATTTTCTTTCTGGGACAGGTAACAATGAGCAGTTCTTC.

Only a few counts were recorded for this clonotype. This chain links TRBV19 with TRBJ1-1; 8 bases match TRBD1. V dropped 7 bases and J dropped 6; count of bases not matched to a gene: 19. Germline loops: CDR1 LNHDA, CDR2 SQIVND (reference sequence). This CDR3 contains 17 residues. DNA for the CDR3: TGTGCCAGTACCTCAGTGGCAGGGGGCTATCGCCAGCCTGAAGCTTTCTTT. It translates to CASTSVAGGYRQPEAFF.

This clonotype was detected only a few times. The chain joins TRBV6-1 to TRBJ2-7; 11 bases fit TRBD1. CDR3 length equals 14 residues. The V gene end was trimmed by 6 bases and the J gene end by 7 bases; junction bases not matched to a gene: 8. The germline V gene encodes CDR1 MNHNS and CDR2 SASEGT. This CDR3 reads CASRPPGTGGEQYF. CDR3 DNA: TGTGCCAGCAGACCACCCGGGACAGGGGGAGAGCAGTACTTC.

The V and J genes are TRBV25-1 and TRBJ1-3; a weak D match, TRBD1 (6 bases). This CDR3 spans 15 amino acids. Germline-derived CDR1 and CDR2 are MGHDK and SYGVNS. V gave up 3 bases and J gave up 0 bases, with 9 bases separating them. The CDR3 nucleotides read TGTGCCAGCAGTGATGCAGGGGTCTCTGGAAACACCATATATTTT. Its translation is CASSDAGVSGNTIYF.

The V gene is TRBV7-9, the J gene TRBJ1-2; D gene unclear. Germline CDR1 reads SEHNR; CDR2 reads FQNEAQ (reference sequence). The CDR3 loop spans 15 amino acids. V dropped 0 bases and J dropped 0 bases, with 8 bases sitting between them. As DNA, the CDR3 is TGTGCCAGCAGCTTAGCGAGGACTCCTAACTATGGCTACACCTTC. Its translation: CASSLARTPNYGYTF.

The chain carries TRBV6-8 and TRBJ2-7; D is possibly TRBD2 (5 bases). CDR1 and CDR2 (germline): MNHGY, SAAAGT. The CDR3 totals 14 residues. V was clipped by 0 bases and J by 3 bases, with 9 bases between them. As DNA, the CDR3 is TGTGCCAGCAGTTACTCGTGGGAGAACTACGAGCAGTACTTC. Protein: CASSYSWENYEQYF.

This clonotype was seen at least ten times. This chain joins TRBV6-6 and TRBJ2-7, with D possibly being TRBD1 or TRBD2 (5 bases each). Trimming pared 0 bases from V and 8 bases from J, leaving 11 bases between. CDR1 is MNHNY, CDR2 SVGAGI, per germline (reference sequence). This CDR3 has 13 amino acids. CDR3 coding DNA: TGTGCCAGCAGTTACTCGAGGCCGGGACAGCAGTACTTC. It yields the protein CASSYSRPGQQYF.

This rearrangement joins TRBV12-3 or TRBV12-4 to TRBJ1-5; tentative D call: TRBD1 (5 bases). The V end was cut by 6 bases, the J end by 1 base, with 19 bases between. This CDR3 is 17 amino acids long. CDR3 coding DNA: TGTGCCAGCAGCCGACTTCTCGGAGGGGCCAGCAATCAGCCCCAGCATTTT. Amino acid sequence: CASSRLLGGASNQPQHF.

This clonotype was found once. A read error may produce the germline difference seen at one junction end. This chain uses TRBV7-9 with TRBJ2-7; D remains ambiguous. Germline V gene lookup returns CDR1 SEHNR and CDR2 FQNEAQ (reference sequence). The length of the CDR3 is 14 residues. CDR3 loop: CASSSVVGSYEQHF. The CDR3 coding sequence is TGTGCCAGCAGCTCCGTGGTAGGATCCTACGAGCAGCACTTC.

Note on this clonotype: It is likely a read error, because the conserved phenylalanine at the end of the CDR3 is missing. This sequence joins TRBV30 and TRBJ2-6; no reliable D call. Trimming removed 2 bases at V and 0 bases at J, with 5 bases between. This CDR3 spans 14 amino acids. Looked up from germline, CDR1 is GTSNPN and CDR2 is SVGIG (reference sequence). CDR3 coding DNA: TGTGCCTGGAGTCGTCTCTCTGGGGCCAACGTCCTGACTTTA. Amino acid sequence: CAWSRLSGANVLTL.

The chain joins TRBV6-6 to TRBJ2-5, with 9 bases lining up with TRBD1. The CDR3 covers 16 residues. The germline gives CDR1 MNHNY, CDR2 SVGAGI (reference sequence). Trimming cost V 4 bases and J 2 bases; bases outside gene matches: 8. The CDR3 reads CASSSSDRGGQETQYF. In nucleotides, the CDR3 is TGTGCCAGCAGTTCCTCGGACAGGGGTGGGCAAGAGACCCAGTACTTC.

This clonotype has ten or more counts. V and J are TRBV7-2 and TRBJ2-2, with D perhaps TRBD1 or TRBD2 (5 bases each). Germline V gives CDR1 SGHTA, CDR2 FQGNSA. The CDR3 loop spans 15 amino acids. V lost 6 bases and J 3 bases, leaving 14 bases between the germline ends. The CDR3 bases are TGTGCCAGCAGTTCACTAGGGGTTTACACCGGGGAGCTGTTTTTT. It is translated as CASSSLGVYTGELFF.

This clonotype was observed a few times. The rearrangement links TRBV6-2 or TRBV6-3 to TRBJ1-2; no clear D gene. V lost 2 bases and J 2 bases, leaving 9 bases between the germline ends. Germline loops: CDR1 MNHEY, CDR2 SVGEGT. This CDR3 is 14 amino acids long. The CDR3 loop is CASSYGQRNYGYTF. As DNA, the CDR3 is TGTGCCAGCAGTTACGGGCAGAGGAACTATGGCTACACCTTC.

This clonotype was counted between two and nine times. The rearrangement joins TRBV6-2 or TRBV6-3 to TRBJ1-2; D unclear. Germline CDR1 MNHEY, CDR2 SVGEGT. The CDR3 contains 12 residues. The ends were cut back, 6 bases at V and 4 bases at J, with 9 bases in the middle. CDR3 loop: CASRQTLYGYTF. The CDR3 DNA follows: TGTGCCAGCAGGCAGACTCTCTATGGCTACACCTTC.

This chain links TRBV9 with TRBJ2-3; D gene uncertain. The CDR3 is made up of 17 amino acids. V was cut by 0 bases and J by 2 bases, with 16 bases left in between. Germline CDR1 and CDR2: SGDLS and YYNGEE. The chain's CDR3 is CASSVGALGSYTDTQYF. CDR3 DNA sequence: TGTGCCAGCAGCGTAGGTGCCTTGGGCTCCTACACAGATACGCAGTATTTT.

The sample holds a few counts of this clonotype. This chain links TRBV6-1 with TRBJ2-7; tentatively, D is TRBD1 (5 bases). Germline-derived CDR1 and CDR2 are MNHNS and SASEGT. This CDR3 spans 13 amino acids. Between the trimmed V and J ends, which lost 2 bases and 5 bases, there was a span of 10 bases. Here the CDR3 reads CASSEQGSDEQYF. CDR3 nucleotide sequence: TGTGCCAGCAGTGAACAGGGCAGCGACGAGCAGTACTTC.

This clonotype appeared a few times. This chain joins TRBV28 and TRBJ1-1; D ambiguous. The V end lost 6 bases, the J end lost 1 base, and 15 bases lay between the germline ends. The CDR3 contains 15 residues. CDR1 and CDR2 from the germline V gene are MDHEN and SYDVKM. The CDR3 reads CASRPPWEGNTEAFF. The DNA for the CDR3 is TGTGCCAGCAGGCCCCCTTGGGAAGGGAACACTGAAGCTTTCTTT.

The chain uses TRBV4-1 and TRBJ1-2; D unresolved. Germline-derived CDR1 and CDR2 are MGHRA and YSYEKL. The CDR3 totals 14 residues. The germline V and J ends were trimmed by 1 base and 4 bases, with 10 bases remaining between them. This CDR3 reads CASSQGPVTYGYTF. In DNA form, the CDR3 reads TGCGCCAGCAGCCAAGGGCCGGTGACCTATGGCTACACCTTC.

The chain has TRBV7-9 and TRBJ2-3; D is unclear. There are 15 residues in the CDR3. Trimming pared 6 bases from V and 4 bases from J, leaving 17 bases between. The germline V gene has CDR1 SEHNR and CDR2 FQNEAQ (reference sequence). The CDR3, as DNA: TGTGCCAGCAGAGATTATTCCACGGGTGCAGATACGCAGTATTTT. Its translation is CASRDYSTGADTQYF.

The V and J genes are TRBV20-1 and TRBJ1-6, with 10 bases lining up with TRBD1. The ends lost 4 bases at V and 8 bases at J; junction bases unmatched: 8. Germline lookup yields CDR1 DFQATT and CDR2 SNEGSKA (reference sequence). CDR3 length: 15 residues. CDR3 nucleotides: TGCAGTGCTATCAAACCGGGACAGGGGTATTCACCCCTCCACTTT. Its protein is CSAIKPGQGYSPLHF.